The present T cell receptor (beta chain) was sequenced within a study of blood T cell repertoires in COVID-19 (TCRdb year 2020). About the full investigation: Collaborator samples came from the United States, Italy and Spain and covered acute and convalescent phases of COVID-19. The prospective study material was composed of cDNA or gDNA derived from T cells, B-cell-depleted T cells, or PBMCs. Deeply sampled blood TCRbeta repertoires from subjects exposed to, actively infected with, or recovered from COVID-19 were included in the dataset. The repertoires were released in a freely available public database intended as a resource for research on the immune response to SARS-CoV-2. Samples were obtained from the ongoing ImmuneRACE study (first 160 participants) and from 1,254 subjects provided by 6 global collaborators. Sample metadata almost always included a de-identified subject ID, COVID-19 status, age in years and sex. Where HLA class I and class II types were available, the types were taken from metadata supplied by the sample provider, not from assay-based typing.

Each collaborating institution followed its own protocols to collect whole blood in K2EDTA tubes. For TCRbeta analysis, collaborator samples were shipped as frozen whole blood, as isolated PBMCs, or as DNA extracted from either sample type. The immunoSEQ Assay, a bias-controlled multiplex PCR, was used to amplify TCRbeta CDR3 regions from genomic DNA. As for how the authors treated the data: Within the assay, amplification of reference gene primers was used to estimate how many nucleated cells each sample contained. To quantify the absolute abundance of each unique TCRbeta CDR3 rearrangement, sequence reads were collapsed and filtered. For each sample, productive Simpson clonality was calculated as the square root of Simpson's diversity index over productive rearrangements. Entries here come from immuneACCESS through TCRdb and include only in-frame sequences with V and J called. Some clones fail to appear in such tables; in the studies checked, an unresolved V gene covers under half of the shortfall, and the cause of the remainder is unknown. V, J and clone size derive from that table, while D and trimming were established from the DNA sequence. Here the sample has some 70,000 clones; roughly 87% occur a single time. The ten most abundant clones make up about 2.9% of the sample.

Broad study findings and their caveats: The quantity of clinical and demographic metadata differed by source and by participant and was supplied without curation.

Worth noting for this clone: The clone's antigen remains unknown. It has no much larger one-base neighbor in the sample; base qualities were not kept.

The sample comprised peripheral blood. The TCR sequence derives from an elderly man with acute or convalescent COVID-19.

The DNA sequence is TGTGCCACCAGCTCGGGGTTTCCGAGCTCCTACAATGAGCAGTTCTTC. Its product reads: CATSSGFPSSYNEQFF. The chain links TRBV24-1 with TRBJ2-1; 5 matching bases give a weak D call of TRBD2. CDR1 and CDR2, per the germline V gene, are KGHDR and SFDVKD. The trim is 7 bases for V and 0 bases for J, with a gap of 15 bases between the germline ends. The CDR3, from cysteine to phenylalanine, totals 16 residues. Of all the DNA, just the CDR3 is kept, 48 bases in frame from base 1.